A selection of T cell receptor beta chains follows, all from one sample in a study of blood T cell repertoires in COVID-19. Generated by immunoSEQ multiplex PCR, the TCRdb table keeps only in-frame clones and is missing some. The sample yields approximately 440,000 clones, about 87% seen once. Material for sequencing was peripheral blood. Receptor source: a woman between 50 and 59 years old with COVID-19, enrolled during active disease. Both conserved end residues are part of each CDR3. A D gene is named only where the DNA matches it firmly. Not all rows give a size; the values are once, few, many and, for expanded clones, a class.

d_call: -
clone_size: -
j_call: TRBJ2-3
v_call: TRBV18
cdr3_nt: TGTGCCAGCTCACGAACAGGGTCCACAGATACGCAGTATTTT
cdr3_aa: CASSRTGSTDTQYF

d_call: TRBD2
clone_size: -
j_call: TRBJ2-1
v_call: TRBV4-1
cdr3_nt: TGCGCCAGCAGCCAGCCGCCTAGCGGGGGATACAATGAGCAGTTCTTC
cdr3_aa: CASSQPPSGGYNEQFF

d_call: -
clone_size: -
j_call: TRBJ2-2
v_call: TRBV7-7
cdr3_nt: TGTGCCAGCAGCAGACGGGTGAACACCGGGGAGCTGTTTTTT
cdr3_aa: CASSRRVNTGELFF

d_call: TRBD1
clone_size: -
j_call: TRBJ1-1
v_call: TRBV5-6
cdr3_nt: TGTGCCAGCAGCATGACAGGGGGCACTGAAGCTTTCTTT
cdr3_aa: CASSMTGGTEAFF

d_call: TRBD1
clone_size: -
j_call: TRBJ1-1
v_call: TRBV5-5
cdr3_nt: TGTGCCAGCAGCTTCTTCACAGGGGACACTGAAGCTTTCTTT
cdr3_aa: CASSFFTGDTEAFF

d_call: -
clone_size: -
j_call: TRBJ2-1
v_call: TRBV27
cdr3_nt: TGTGCCAGCAGCCTGACAGAAAACTACAATGAGCAGTTCTTC
cdr3_aa: CASSLTENYNEQFF

d_call: TRBD1
clone_size: -
j_call: TRBJ1-5
v_call: TRBV2
cdr3_nt: TGTGCCAGCAGTGAAGTTGACAGGGGGCAACCCCAGCATTTT
cdr3_aa: CASSEVDRGQPQHF

d_call: -
clone_size: -
j_call: TRBJ1-5
v_call: TRBV30
cdr3_nt: TGTGCCTGGAGTCCTAGTAGCAATCAGCCCCAGCATTTT
cdr3_aa: CAWSPSSNQPQHF

d_call: -
clone_size: -
j_call: TRBJ1-2
v_call: TRBV30
cdr3_nt: TGTGCCTGGATACCAGACAACCCCTATGGCTACACCTTC
cdr3_aa: CAWIPDNPYGYTF

d_call: TRBD2
clone_size: -
j_call: TRBJ2-3
v_call: TRBV2
cdr3_nt: TGTGCCAGCAGTGGGGCACTAGCGGGACACACAGATACGCAGTATTTT
cdr3_aa: CASSGALAGHTDTQYF

d_call: TRBD2
clone_size: once
j_call: TRBJ2-5
v_call: TRBV7-8
cdr3_nt: TGTGCCAGCAGCCGTGGACTAGCGGGGGGCCCCGGGACCCAGTACTTC
cdr3_aa: CASSRGLAGGPGTQYF

d_call: TRBD1
clone_size: -
j_call: TRBJ1-1
v_call: TRBV6-6
cdr3_nt: TGTGCCAGCAGTTCGCCTCCACAGGGGATGAACACTGAAGCTTTCTTT
cdr3_aa: CASSSPPQGMNTEAFF

d_call: -
clone_size: -
j_call: TRBJ2-5
v_call: TRBV5-6
cdr3_nt: TGTGCCAGCAGCGCGCCTTATTGGGCAAACCAGAAAGAGACCCAGTACTTC
cdr3_aa: CASSAPYWANQKETQYF

d_call: -
clone_size: -
j_call: TRBJ1-4
v_call: TRBV29-1
cdr3_nt: TGCAGCGTTCGGGCCCCAGGAGGTGAAAAACTGTTTTTT
cdr3_aa: CSVRAPGGEKLFF

d_call: TRBD2
clone_size: -
j_call: TRBJ2-2
v_call: TRBV24-1
cdr3_nt: TGTGCCACCAATCTGGATGTCGTAGCGGGGGCACCACCGAGCACCGGGGAGCTGTTTTTT
cdr3_aa: CATNLDVVAGAPPSTGELFF

d_call: -
clone_size: -
j_call: TRBJ2-1
v_call: TRBV6-2/TRBV6-3
cdr3_nt: TGTGCCAGCAGTTTTTCCGGGAGTAGGGATGAGCAGTTCTTC
cdr3_aa: CASSFSGSRDEQFF

d_call: -
clone_size: -
j_call: TRBJ1-1
v_call: TRBV4-2
cdr3_nt: TGTGCCAGCAGCCAAGAGGACAATTTGAACACTGAAGCTTTCTTT
cdr3_aa: CASSQEDNLNTEAFF

d_call: TRBD1
clone_size: -
j_call: TRBJ2-2
v_call: TRBV7-6
cdr3_nt: TGTGCCAGCAGCCAAAGAACAGGGGGCGGCACCGGGGAGCTGTTTTTT
cdr3_aa: CASSQRTGGGTGELFF

d_call: -
clone_size: -
j_call: TRBJ1-1
v_call: TRBV5-1
cdr3_nt: TGCGCCAGCAGCTTGGTAGGCCCGTCGGGCACTGAAGCTTTCTTT
cdr3_aa: CASSLVGPSGTEAFF

d_call: TRBD1
clone_size: -
j_call: TRBJ2-7
v_call: TRBV24-1
cdr3_nt: TGTGCCACCAGTGATTTGCGCACAGGGGGGAACGAGCAGTACTTC
cdr3_aa: CATSDLRTGGNEQYF

d_call: -
clone_size: once
j_call: TRBJ1-3
v_call: TRBV6-1
cdr3_nt: TGTGCCAGCAGTGAAGGCAGGGGCTCTGGAAACACCATATATTTT
cdr3_aa: CASSEGRGSGNTIYF

d_call: -
clone_size: few
j_call: TRBJ1-1
v_call: TRBV29-1
cdr3_nt: TGCAGCGGTCAACCAGGGAACACTGAAGCTTTCTTT
cdr3_aa: CSGQPGNTEAFF

d_call: TRBD2
clone_size: once
j_call: TRBJ2-1
v_call: TRBV3-1/TRBV3-2
cdr3_nt: TGTGCCAGCAGCCGGGGACTATACAATGAGCAGTTCTTC
cdr3_aa: CASSRGLYNEQFF

d_call: TRBD1
clone_size: -
j_call: TRBJ2-7
v_call: TRBV2
cdr3_nt: TGTGCCAGCAGACAGGGGGAAGCCTACGAGCAGTACTTC
cdr3_aa: CASRQGEAYEQYF

d_call: -
clone_size: once
j_call: TRBJ1-4
v_call: TRBV19
cdr3_nt: TGTGCCAGTAGTCCCCGGGACACGGGGGAAAAACTGTTTTTT
cdr3_aa: CASSPRDTGEKLFF

d_call: TRBD2
clone_size: few
j_call: TRBJ2-1
v_call: TRBV11-2
cdr3_nt: TGTGCCAGCAGCTTACGCGGCGGGGGCTACAATGAGCAGTTCTTC
cdr3_aa: CASSLRGGGYNEQFF

d_call: -
clone_size: -
j_call: TRBJ2-5
v_call: TRBV5-1
cdr3_nt: TGCGCCAGCAGTAATGGGCCAGAAGAGACCCAGTACTTC
cdr3_aa: CASSNGPEETQYF

d_call: -
clone_size: once
j_call: TRBJ2-7
v_call: TRBV28
cdr3_nt: TGTGCCAGCAGTTTCCTTCGCGAGCAGTACTTC
cdr3_aa: CASSFLREQYF

d_call: TRBD1
clone_size: -
j_call: TRBJ1-5
v_call: TRBV29-1
cdr3_nt: TGCAGCGTCGGACAGGCCCTGAATCAGCCCCAGCATTTT
cdr3_aa: CSVGQALNQPQHF

d_call: TRBD2
clone_size: -
j_call: TRBJ2-1
v_call: TRBV5-1
cdr3_nt: TGCGCCAGCAGCTCTCTGCGGGGGGGGGACAATGAGCAGTTCTTC
cdr3_aa: CASSSLRGGDNEQFF

d_call: -
clone_size: -
j_call: TRBJ2-2
v_call: TRBV7-6
cdr3_nt: TGTGCCAGCAGCTTAGCGCTTGCGGGCTTAAACACCGGGGAGCTGTTTTTT
cdr3_aa: CASSLALAGLNTGELFF